This T cell receptor beta chain was sequenced in a study of radiotherapy plus CTLA-4 blockade in lung cancer. Overall study context: Disease control was achieved by less than 40% of patients, and objective responses by about 17%.

The CDR3 is made up of 15 amino acids. Trimming took 11 bases from V and 2 from J, leaving 19 bases between them. Germline CDR1 reads LNHDA; CDR2 reads SQIVND (reference sequence). Clones were sequenced by immunoSEQ multiplex PCR, and TCRdb holds only the in-frame ones, with some missing. In the table there are about 95,000 clones, 80% to 85% of which are singletons. Chemo-refractory metastatic non-small-cell lung cancer patients received focal radiation with ipilimumab CTLA-4 blockade. The rearrangement links TRBV19 to TRBJ1-5; tentatively, D is TRBD1 (6 bases). This clonotype was obtained from a human donor with non-small cell lung cancer who had a partial response to radiotherapy plus ipilimumab. Sequences were derived from peripheral blood, sampled from a patient treated with radiotherapy plus ipilimumab. This CDR3 reads CACARGGPGNQPQHF. For the CDR3, the DNA is TGTGCCTGTGCCCGGGGGGGCCCGGGCAATCAGCCCCAGCATTTT.